This T cell receptor (beta chain) was captured by sequencing in a study of blood T cell repertoires in COVID-19. On the study more broadly: The United States, Italy and Spain provided the acute and convalescent COVID-19 samples. Nucleic acid was either cDNA or gDNA, and it came from T cells, B-cell-depleted T cells, or PBMCs.

The CDR3 is made up of 11 amino acids. Between the trimmed V and J ends, which lost 11 bases and 6 bases, there was a span of 13 bases. Germline V gene data show CDR1 as LNHDA and CDR2 as SQIVND (reference sequence). In the original analysis: Nucleated cell counts were estimated from reference gene primer amplification. Method: immunoSEQ multiplex PCR; TCRdb's copy keeps in-frame clones and lacks some. The V and J calls and the clone size are those of that table, but D and trimming were determined from the DNA. Here the sample spans about 74,000 clones, approximately 90% being singletons. V usage is TRBV19 and J usage is TRBJ1-1, with D tentatively TRBD1 (6 bases). The TCR was taken from a man aged 65 to 85 with active or convalescent COVID-19. The sample taken for sequencing was peripheral blood. CDR3 sequence (DNA): TGTGCCGTGGGGGCGCGGGCTGAAGCTTTCTTT. Translated: CAVGARAEAFF.